In this sample, the clone carrying this T cell receptor beta chain turned up a few times. Its antigen remains unidentified. This clone may be a read error of a much larger clone one base away. This entry belongs to a study of breast tumors, draining lymph nodes, adjacent tissues. The germline CDR1 and CDR2 sequences are SGHDN and FVKESK. This CDR3 spans 14 amino acids. The study, taken as a whole, reports: Luminal-like breast cancer showed significantly greater tumor-nontumor repertoire similarity than basal-like breast cancer did. Tumors had less TCR diversity than lymph nodes, more than nontumor tissue.

TCRdb analysed the multiplex PCR reads with MiXCR anew, one entry per CDR3 protein. The sample lists about 89,000 distinct CDR3 sequences; around 28% were seen once. Samples came from axillary lymph nodes draining the breast cancer. The sequencing input was axillary lymph node tissue. The clonotype comes from a female donor with breast cancer. Some clones in this sample may be carry-over from other donors' samples. V is TRBV14 and J is TRBJ2-1; a weak D match, TRBD2 (7 bases). The CDR3 here is CASSRGGSYSEQFF. The DNA for the CDR3 is TGTGCCAGCAGCAGGGGGGGCTCCTACAGTGAGCAGTTCTTC.